This T cell receptor (beta chain) appears in the sequencing data of a study of CD4 T cells in relation to SARS-CoV-2 and coronaviruses. Study information: ViraFEST: approximately 10-day antigen culture of PBMCs, then TCR beta CDR3 sequencing.

Using immunoSEQ multiplex PCR, the repertoire was profiled, and TCRdb retains in-frame clones only, with some absent. The repertoire holds more than 20,000 clones, with around 75% as singletons. With 1 base removed from V and 1 base from J, the gap between germline ends came to 9 bases. The germline V gene has CDR1 SNHLY and CDR2 FYNNEI. The CDR3 covers 15 residues. Study conclusions and caveats: SARS-CoV-2-driven expansion was significantly weaker in crossreactive than monoreactive clones.

CD4+ T cells from unexposed donors were obtained before the COVID-19 pandemic (2011-2018). The cells were cultured for under twelve days before CD4+ T cells were isolated. About this clone itself: As yet, its antigen is unknown.

The chain has TRBV2 and TRBJ2-3, with D perhaps matching TRBD2 (6 bases). Material: CD4+ T cells from PBMCs, cultured in vitro. The receptor was derived from a human donor in good health. CDR3 in amino acids: CASSEGRRGTDTQYF. CDR3 in DNA: TGTGCCAGCAGTGAAGGAAGGAGGGGCACAGATACGCAGTATTTT. Supplemented by reference TRBV2 and TRBJ2-3, the full variable domain reads EPEVTQTPSHQVTQMGQEVILRCVPISNHLYFYWYRQILGQKVEFLVSFYNNEISEKSEIFDDQFSVERPDGSNFTLKIRSTKLEDSAMYFCASSEGRRGTDTQYFGPGTRLTVL.